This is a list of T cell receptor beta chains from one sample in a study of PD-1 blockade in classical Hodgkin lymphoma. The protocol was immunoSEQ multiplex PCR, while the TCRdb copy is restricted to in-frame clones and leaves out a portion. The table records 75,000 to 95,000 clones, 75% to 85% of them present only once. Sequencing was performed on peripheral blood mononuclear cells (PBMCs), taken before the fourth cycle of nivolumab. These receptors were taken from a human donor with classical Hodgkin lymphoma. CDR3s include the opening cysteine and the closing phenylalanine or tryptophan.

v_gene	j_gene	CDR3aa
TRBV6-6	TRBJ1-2	CASNPGSNYGYTF
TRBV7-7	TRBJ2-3	CASSLGGNTDTQYF
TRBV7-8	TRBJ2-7	CASSLAGLGYEQYF
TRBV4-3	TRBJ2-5	CASSRIGTSGGSSQETQYF
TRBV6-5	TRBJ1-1	CASSLDRVNTEAFF
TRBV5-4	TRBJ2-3	CASSLRGREDTQYF
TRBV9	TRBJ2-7	CASSVGRAEAYEQYF
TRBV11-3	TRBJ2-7	CASSRGYEQYF
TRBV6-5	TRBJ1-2	CASTRTPPLNYGYTF
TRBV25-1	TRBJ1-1	CASSVRGARANTEAFF
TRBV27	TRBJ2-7	CASSSSGTSGYEQYF
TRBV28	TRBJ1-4	CASSYPAEVEKLFF
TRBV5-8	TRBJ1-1	CASSLDRARTWMNTEAFF
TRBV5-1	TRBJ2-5	CASSQAFSGNRETQYF
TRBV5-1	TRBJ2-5	CASSHPGEETQYF
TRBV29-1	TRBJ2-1	CSVIRQGSRYNEQFF
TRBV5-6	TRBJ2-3	CASGPGGGRRADTQYF
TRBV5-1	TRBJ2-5	CASSLMIGSQETQYF
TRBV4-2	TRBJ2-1	CASSQGLAGEQFF
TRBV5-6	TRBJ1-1	CASSLAGPGGAFF
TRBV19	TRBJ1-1	CASGWERGAFF
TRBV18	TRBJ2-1	CASSPTRVEGGNEQFF
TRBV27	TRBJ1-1	CASSSGRTWNTEAFF
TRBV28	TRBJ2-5	CASSWGQGKETQYF
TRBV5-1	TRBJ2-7	CASSLALAGFRGSYEQYF
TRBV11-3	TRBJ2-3	CASSPDRDTQYF
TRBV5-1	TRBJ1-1	CASSSQTNTEAFF
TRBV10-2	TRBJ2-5	CASSGRTIQETQYF
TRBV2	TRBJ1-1	CASSERRGRGTEAFF
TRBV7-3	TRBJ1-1	CASSSSGSTEAFF
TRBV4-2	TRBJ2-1	CASSQVVLAGAQGDEQFF
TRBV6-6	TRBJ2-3	CASSYPTSGGTDTQYF
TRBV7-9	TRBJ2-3	CASSFQTGSDTQYF
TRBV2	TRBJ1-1	CASTFSKMNTEAFF
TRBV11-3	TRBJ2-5	CASSPSPGVETQYF
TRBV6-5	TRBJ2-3	CASSRRLAGADTQYF
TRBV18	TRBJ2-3	CASSPLDSLDTQYF
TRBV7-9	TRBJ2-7	CASSRLLGQELEQYF
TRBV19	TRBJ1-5	CASSMGDRGSYQPQHF
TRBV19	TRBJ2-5	CASSGGLAGGEETQYF
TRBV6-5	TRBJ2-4	CASSTRGRADIQYF
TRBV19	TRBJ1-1	CASSIIGVGSGEAFF
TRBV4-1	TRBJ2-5	CASSQGPGEETQYF
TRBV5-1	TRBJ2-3	CASSLGGGDDTQYF
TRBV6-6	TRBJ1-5	CASSYSFQGGQPQHF
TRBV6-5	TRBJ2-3	CASRSGLAGTDTQYF
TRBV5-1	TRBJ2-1	CASSLRRERYNEQFF
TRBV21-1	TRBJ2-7	CASRGLDEQYF
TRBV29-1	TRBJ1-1	CSGGQGGNTEAFF